This T cell receptor (beta chain) was observed in a study of T-cell reconstitution after alpha-beta-depleted transplantation in children. Overall study findings and caveats: At the one-year point after transplant, T-cell counts and TCRbeta diversity were found to come mostly from T cells that had been newly produced. Diversity of TCRbeta at day 60 was high in some patients, arising from surviving recipient T cells and thymic progenitors. Roughly two months post-transplant, alpha-beta T cells reportedly originated from several hundred graft clones that had expanded.

This clonotype came up many times. The antigen is unknown. Preparation of the TCRbeta library was carried out with unique molecular identifiers. TCRdb itself ran the PCR reads through MiXCR, one entry per CDR3 protein. Of 180,000 or so distinct CDR3 sequences detected, 5% to 7.5% appear once; the ten largest clones hold roughly 4.8%. The CDR3 has 14 amino acids. V lost 1 base and J 2 bases, leaving 6 bases between the germline ends. Germline V gene sequence: CDR1 LGHNA, CDR2 YNFKEQ. V is TRBV4-2 and J is TRBJ1-5, with no clear D. The specimen comprised PBMCs, sampled before TCRalphabeta/CD19-depleted stem cell transplant. The clonotype comes from a girl under three years old with combined immunodeficiency, due to receive a stem cell transplant. The CDR3 spells CASSQVLGNQPQHF. The CDR3 nucleotides read TGTGCCAGCAGCCAAGTGCTAGGCAATCAGCCCCAGCATTTT.